The clone carrying this TCR beta chain was counted a single time. With 5 bases removed from V and 4 bases from J, the gap between germline ends came to 11 bases. Germline V gene data show CDR1 as MDHEN and CDR2 as SYDVKM. The CDR3 is 13 amino acids. The sample belongs to a study of blood T cells in healthy people across ages. Combining a sample-barcoded 5' primer with a J-beta primer mix, a second PCR ran for about 7 to 11 cycles. TCRdb reanalysed the 5' RACE reads using MiXCR and keeps one entry per CDR3 protein. The sample shows about 760,000 distinct CDR3 sequences, 25% of them seen only once. This sample also appeared in a second study, on T cells of mothers and their children.

The sample taken for sequencing was blood. This sequence joins TRBV28 and TRBJ2-5; D is uncertain. This TCR derives from a boy younger than 18 in good health. Here the CDR3 DNA reads TGTGCCAGCAGTCGAACATTCCCAGAGACCCAGTACTTC. Translating it yields CASSRTFPETQYF.